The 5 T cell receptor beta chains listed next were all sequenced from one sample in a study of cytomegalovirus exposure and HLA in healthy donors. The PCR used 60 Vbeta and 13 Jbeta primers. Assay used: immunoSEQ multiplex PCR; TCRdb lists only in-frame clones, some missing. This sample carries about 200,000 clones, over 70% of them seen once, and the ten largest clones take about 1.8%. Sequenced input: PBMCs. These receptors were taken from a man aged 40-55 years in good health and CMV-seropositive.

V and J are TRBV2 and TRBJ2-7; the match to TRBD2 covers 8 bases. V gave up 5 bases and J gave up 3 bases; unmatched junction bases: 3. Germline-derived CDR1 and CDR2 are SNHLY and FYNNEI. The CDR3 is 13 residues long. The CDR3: CASSPGTSYEQYF. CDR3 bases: TGTGCCAGCAGTCCCGGGACTAGCTACGAGCAGTACTTC.

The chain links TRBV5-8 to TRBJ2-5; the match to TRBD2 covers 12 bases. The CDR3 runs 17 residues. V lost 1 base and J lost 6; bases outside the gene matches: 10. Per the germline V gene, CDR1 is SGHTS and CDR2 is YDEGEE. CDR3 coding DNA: TGTGCCAGCAGCTTGACGCTACTAGCGGGAGGATCACAGACCCAGTACTTC. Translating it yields CASSLTLLAGGSQTQYF.

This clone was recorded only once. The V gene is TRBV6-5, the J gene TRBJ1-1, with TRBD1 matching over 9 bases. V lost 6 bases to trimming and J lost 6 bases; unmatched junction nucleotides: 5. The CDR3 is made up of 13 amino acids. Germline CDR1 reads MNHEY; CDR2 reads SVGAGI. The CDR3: CASSLDRGAEAFF. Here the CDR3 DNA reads TGTGCCAGCAGCTTGGACAGGGGTGCTGAAGCTTTCTTT.

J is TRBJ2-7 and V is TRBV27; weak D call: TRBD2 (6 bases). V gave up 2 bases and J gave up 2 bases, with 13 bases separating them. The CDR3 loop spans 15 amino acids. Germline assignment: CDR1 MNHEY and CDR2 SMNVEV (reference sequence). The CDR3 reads CASSLKGLRTYEQYF. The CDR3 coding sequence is TGTGCCAGCAGTTTAAAAGGACTAAGGACCTACGAGCAGTACTTC.

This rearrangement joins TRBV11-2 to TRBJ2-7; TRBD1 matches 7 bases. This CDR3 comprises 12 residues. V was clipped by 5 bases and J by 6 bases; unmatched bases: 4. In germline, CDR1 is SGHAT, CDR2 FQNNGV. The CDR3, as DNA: TGTGCCAGCAGCCAAACAGGGGCCGAGCAGTACTTC. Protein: CASSQTGAEQYF. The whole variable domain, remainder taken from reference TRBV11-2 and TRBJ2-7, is EAGVAQSPRYKIIEKRQSVAFWCNPISGHATLYWYQQILGQGPKLLIQFQNNGVVDDSQLPKDRFSAERLKGVDSTLKIQPAKLEDSAVYLCASSQTGAEQYFGPGTRLTVT.